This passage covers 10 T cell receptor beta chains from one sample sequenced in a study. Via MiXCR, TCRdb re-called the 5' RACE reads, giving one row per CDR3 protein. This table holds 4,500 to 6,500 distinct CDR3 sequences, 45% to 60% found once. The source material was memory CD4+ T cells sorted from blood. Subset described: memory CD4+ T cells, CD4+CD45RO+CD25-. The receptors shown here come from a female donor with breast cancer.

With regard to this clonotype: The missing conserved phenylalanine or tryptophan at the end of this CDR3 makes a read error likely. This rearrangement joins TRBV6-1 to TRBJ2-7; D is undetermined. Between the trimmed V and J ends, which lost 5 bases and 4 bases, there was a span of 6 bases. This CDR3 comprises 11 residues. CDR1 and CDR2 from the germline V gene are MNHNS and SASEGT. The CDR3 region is CASSYLYEQYL. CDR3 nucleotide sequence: TGTGCCAGCAGTTACTTGTACGAGCAGTACCTC.

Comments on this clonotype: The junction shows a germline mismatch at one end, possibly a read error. The CDR3, as DNA: TGTGCCAGCAGCCAAGATCTGGCCCTCTTGCCTGTTCAGTATTTT. Translating gives CASSQDLALLPVQYF. The gene calls are TRBV4-1 and TRBJ2-3; D unresolved. Germline CDR1 MGHRA, CDR2 YSYEKL. CDR3 length: 15 amino acids.

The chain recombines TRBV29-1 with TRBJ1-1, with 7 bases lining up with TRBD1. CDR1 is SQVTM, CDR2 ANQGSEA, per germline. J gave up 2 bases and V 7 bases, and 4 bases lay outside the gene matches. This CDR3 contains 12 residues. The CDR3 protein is CSGDRANTEAFF. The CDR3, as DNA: TGCAGCGGCGACAGGGCTAACACTGAAGCTTTCTTT.

Written as DNA, the CDR3 is TGTGCCACCAGCAGACCAGGGGCGCCTGAAGCTTTCTTT. This encodes CATSRPGAPEAFF. The chain uses TRBV15 and TRBJ1-1, with D perhaps TRBD1 (6 bases). V shed 2 bases and J shed 6 bases, with 10 bases lying between them. The CDR3 covers 13 residues. Germline lookup yields CDR1 LNHNV and CDR2 YYDKDF (reference sequence).

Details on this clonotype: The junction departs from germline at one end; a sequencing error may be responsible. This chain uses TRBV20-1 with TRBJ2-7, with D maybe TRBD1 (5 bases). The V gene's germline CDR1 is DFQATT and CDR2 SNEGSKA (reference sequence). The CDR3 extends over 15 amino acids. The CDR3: CSAGPRRGLFYEQYF. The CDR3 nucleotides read TGCAGTGCTGGGCCCCGTAGGGGCCTTTTCTACGAGCAGTACTTT.

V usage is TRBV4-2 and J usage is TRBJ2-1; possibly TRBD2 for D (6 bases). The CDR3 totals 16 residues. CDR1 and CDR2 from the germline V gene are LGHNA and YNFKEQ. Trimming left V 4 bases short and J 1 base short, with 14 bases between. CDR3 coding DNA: TGTGCCAGCAGCCCTTCAGACGGGAGTTCCTACAATGAGCAGTTCTTC. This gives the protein CASSPSDGSSYNEQFF.

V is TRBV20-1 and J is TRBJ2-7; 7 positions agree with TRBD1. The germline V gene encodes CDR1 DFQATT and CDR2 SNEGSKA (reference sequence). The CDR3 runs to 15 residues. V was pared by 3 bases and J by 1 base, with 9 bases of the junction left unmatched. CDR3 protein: CSASAVQGNSYEQYF. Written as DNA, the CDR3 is TGCAGTGCTAGTGCAGTACAGGGGAATTCCTACGAGCAGTACTTC.

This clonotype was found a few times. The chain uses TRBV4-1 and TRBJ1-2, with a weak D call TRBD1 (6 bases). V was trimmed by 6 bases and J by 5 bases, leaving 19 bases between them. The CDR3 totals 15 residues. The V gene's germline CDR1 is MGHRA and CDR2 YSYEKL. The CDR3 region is CASSPALDQGYGYTF. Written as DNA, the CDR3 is TGCGCCAGCAGTCCCGCGCTTGATCAGGGGTATGGCTACACCTTC.

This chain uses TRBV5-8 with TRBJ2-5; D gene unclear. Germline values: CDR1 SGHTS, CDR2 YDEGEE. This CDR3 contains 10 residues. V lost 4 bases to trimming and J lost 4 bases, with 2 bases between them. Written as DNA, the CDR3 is TGTGCCAGCAGCCTAGAGACCCAGTACTTC. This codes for CASSLETQYF.

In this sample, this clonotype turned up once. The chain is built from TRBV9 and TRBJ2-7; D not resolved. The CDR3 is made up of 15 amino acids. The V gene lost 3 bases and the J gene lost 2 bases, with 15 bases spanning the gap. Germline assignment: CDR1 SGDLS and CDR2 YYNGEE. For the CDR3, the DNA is TGTGCCAGCAGCGCTCTGGCCAGGTGCACCTACGAGCAGTACTTC. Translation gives CASSALARCTYEQYF.